This T cell receptor beta chain comes out of a study of neurological immune-mediated disorders (dated by TCRdb to between 2019 and 2020). Notes on the research overall: Peripheral blood TCR-beta repertoires from HTLV-I-associated myelopathy (HAM/TSP) patients, multiple sclerosis patients and healthy controls were compared by UMI-based sequencing. The cohort was made up of about 66 subjects, consisting of around 14 HAM/TSP patients, around 35 multiple sclerosis patients and 20 healthy controls. Longitudinal samples, technical triplicates and paired sorted CD4+ and CD8+ T-cell subsets, alongside PBMC samples, were included among the roughly 96 TCR-beta libraries. Longitudinal HAM/TSP and healthy donors had 3 time-points each (about 3-45 month intervals).

This clonotype was seen ten or more times. Its recognized antigen is unknown. No much larger clone is present one base from it, and per-base qualities are unavailable. On the study overall, not on this receptor specifically: Across subjects, expanded clones never shared an identical CDR3 amino acid sequence, which suggests that the TCR-beta repertoires in every group were private. TCR clonal expansion was highest in HAM/TSP patients and lowest in MS patients, with MS patients falling below even healthy controls.

The junction shows trimming of 0 bases on V and 7 bases on J, and the gene matches do not reach 9 bases of it. The CDR3 has 15 amino acids, counting the end cysteine and phenylalanine. Kept here is only the CDR3 DNA, which spans 45 bases and is read in frame from base 1. The CDR1 and CDR2 encoded by the germline V gene (reference sequence) are DFQATT and SNEGSKA. The time point label for this specimen denotes: longitudinal time-point 2. Unsorted PBMC libraries were generated from 2 million PBMCs stored in RNAlater at -80 °C until RNA extraction. PBMCs were separated from peripheral blood using Ficoll-Hypaque density gradient centrifugation and then cryopreserved in liquid nitrogen. cDNA was synthesized by template-switch 5'RACE using a primer carrying a 10-nucleotide random unique molecular identifier by which each TCR transcript was tagged. Every sequencing run covered 15-18 subjects and yielded more than 170 million TCR-beta sequences. Total RNA was extracted with the RNeasy kit. Using the KAPA Real-time Library Amplification kit, TCR-beta VDJ regions were amplified with primers for the TCR constant region and the 5'RACE anchor. A first PCR added sample indexes and Illumina adaptors, after which a second PCR increased the library yield. After purification with Ampure beads, the TCR product of roughly 650 bp was size-selected on a 2% E-gel SizeSelection system. Before pooling, library quality was assessed on a Bioanalyzer, concentration was determined with Qubit, and library quantification was performed with the Kapa Library Quantification kit. Paired-end 2 x 150 bp sequencing of the libraries was performed on an Illumina HiSeq 2500. To increase sequence diversity, about 25-31% phiX was spiked into each library pool. Turning to the authors' computational methods: The UMI-based MiGEC pipeline processed quality-filtered reads and removed over 85% of raw TCR sequences during error correction. VDJ genes were aligned to IMGT germline references, and each clonotype was defined by a unique CDR3 amino acid sequence together with V-J genes. Clonal expansion, Shannon diversity, and CDR3 relatedness (CalcPairwiseDistances, ClusterSamples) were evaluated with VDJtools, and phylogenetic trees were built with CLCbio workbench. Using coefficient-of-variation modelling across technical triplicates, the study counted a clone as expanded if it had at least 8 unique UMIs. TCRdb trimmed the raw reads at Q25, called clones with MiXCR and kept productive beta chains. Each CDR3 protein appears once, grouped with its most common genes and DNA. Clone size and V and J calls follow TCRdb, not the original study. For this sample the table gives around 49,000 distinct CDR3 sequences, of which roughly 13% were detected only once. The top ten hold 4.5% to 5.5% of the sample.

The specimen was PBMCs. The TCR was taken from a male donor with HTLV-1-associated myelopathy (HAM/TSP). The V and J segments used are TRBV20-1 and TRBJ1-5, with 7 middle bases fitting TRBD1. CDR3 reads: CSAREPTGEKQPQHF. The nucleotide sequence reads TGCAGTGCTAGAGAGCCAACAGGGGAAAAACAGCCCCAGCATTTT.